These 7 T cell receptor beta chains came from one sample sequenced in a study of prognosis after radiotherapy for stage I lung cancer. TCR beta CDR3 was amplified from genomic DNA by two-round multiplex PCR. First-round PCR, the initial amplification, used primers specific to each TRBV and TRBJ gene. TCRdb re-called the multiplex PCR reads through MiXCR, storing one row per CDR3 protein. The repertoire consists of over 10,000 distinct CDR3 sequences, with about 50% occurring once and the leading ten covering around a quarter. The starting material was PBMCs, obtained before or after stereotactic body radiation therapy (not recorded which). These receptors originate from a donor at least 50 years old with non-small cell lung cancer.

CDR3 DNA: TGTGCCAGCCAAGCGACAGGGGGCGGCTACTATGGCTACACCTTC. This sequence encodes CASQATGGGYYGYTF. The chain is built from TRBV3-1 and TRBJ1-2, with 10 positions matching TRBD1. Germline assignment: CDR1 LGHDT and CDR2 YNNKEL (reference sequence). J gave up 3 bases and V 8 bases, and 9 bases lay outside the gene matches. This CDR3 contains 15 residues.

The J gene is TRBJ2-7, the V gene TRBV20-1; D remains ambiguous. V lost 0 bases and J lost 4, with 10 bases in between. CDR3 size: 13 residues. The V gene's germline CDR1 is DFQATT and CDR2 SNEGSKA (reference sequence). CDR3 nucleotides: TGCAGTGCTAGAGACCGGGCAGTATACGAGCAGTACTTC. Its protein is CSARDRAVYEQYF.

This clonotype showed up just once. V usage is TRBV3-1 and J usage is TRBJ2-2, with D possibly matching TRBD2 (5 bases). Germline-derived CDR1 and CDR2 are LGHDT and YNNKEL (reference sequence). V gave up 8 bases and J gave up 3 bases, with 16 bases separating them. This CDR3 is 15 amino acids long. The CDR3: CASPPGIMYTGELFF. For the CDR3, the DNA is TGTGCCAGCCCCCCCGGGATTATGTACACCGGGGAGCTGTTTTTT.

The V and J genes are TRBV7-8 and TRBJ1-6; TRBD1 might be the D (5 bases). Germline V lookup: CDR1 SGHVS, CDR2 FQNEAQ. Between the trimmed V and J ends, which lost 5 bases and 16 bases, there was a span of 27 bases. This CDR3 spans 16 amino acids. The CDR3 protein is CASSARAGQGGYGLHF. The CDR3, as DNA: TGTGCCAGCAGCGCACGGGCGGGCCAGGGAGGGTACGGTCTCCACTTT.

This clonotype came up many times. This chain links TRBV29-1 with TRBJ2-3; TRBD2 aligns across 7 bases. The trim removed 7 bases at V and 1 base at J, leaving 11 bases unmatched. The germline CDR1 and CDR2 sequences are SQVTM and ANQGSEA. This CDR3 has 15 residues. DNA for the CDR3: TGCAGCGCCCTGAGGAGGGCGGGAGGCACAGATACGCAGTATTTT. It encodes CSALRRAGGTDTQYF.

In this sample, this clonotype turned up many times. This chain uses TRBV19 with TRBJ2-1; D is perhaps TRBD2 (7 bases). Germline V gene lookup returns CDR1 LNHDA and CDR2 SQIVND (reference sequence). This CDR3 has 12 amino acids. V lost 11 bases and J lost 8, with 16 bases in between. The CDR3 bases are TGTGCCCAGAAGGGGGGGGACGATGAGCAGTTCTTC. Translated: CAQKGGDDEQFF.

Within the sample, this clonotype is medium-sized. The chain carries TRBV27 and TRBJ2-7; 9 bases map to TRBD2. This CDR3 region has 15 residues. Losses at the gene ends were 2 bases for V and 3 bases for J; bases not matched to a gene: 5. CDR1 is MNHEY and CDR2 is SMNVEV in the germline V gene (reference sequence). The CDR3 DNA reads as TGTGCCAGCAGTTTAATAGCGGGAGCAATCTACGAGCAGTACTTC. Translation: CASSLIAGAIYEQYF.